Listed below are T cell receptor beta chains from one sample, sequenced in a study of CD8 T cells in ankylosing spondylitis. From the 5' RACE reads, TCRdb called clonotypes with MiXCR, one entry per CDR3 protein. This table has around 300,000 distinct CDR3 sequences, roughly 20% appearing once. The sequenced sample consisted of blood, either unsorted or a sorted T cell fraction (not recorded which). The receptors originated from a female donor with ankylosing spondylitis or in good health (not recorded which). Both conserved end residues are part of each CDR3. The D gene is left open where the match is weak. Some rows have no size entry. The others give once, few or many, or a class for an expanded clone.

- | - | TRBJ1-1 | TRBV6-1 | CASRSRGRAGENTEAFF | TGTGCCAGCAGAAGCAGGGGCCGAGCGGGGGAAAACACTGAAGCTTTCTTT
TRBD2 | - | TRBJ2-1 | TRBV6-5 | CASSYGVAGNNEQFF | TGTGCCAGCAGTTACGGGGTAGCGGGGAACAATGAGCAGTTCTTC
- | - | TRBJ1-2 | TRBV28 | CASSVGLEHYGYTF | TGTGCCAGCAGTGTGGGACTTGAACACTATGGCTACACCTTC
- | few | TRBJ2-2 | TRBV12-3/TRBV12-4 | CASSLALTGELFF | TGTGCCAGCAGTTTAGCCCTCACCGGGGAGCTGTTTTTT
TRBD2 | - | TRBJ2-1 | TRBV5-5 | CASSLAASGRTFAEQFF | TGTGCCAGCAGCTTGGCGGCTAGCGGGAGAACTTTTGCTGAGCAGTTCTTC
- | - | TRBJ2-5 | TRBV10-3 | CAISEWAGVEETQYF | TGTGCCATCAGTGAGTGGGCAGGGGTCGAAGAGACCCAGTACTTC
- | - | TRBJ1-1 | TRBV7-2 | CASSLEASLNTEAFF | TGTGCCAGCAGCTTAGAGGCCAGCTTGAACACTGAAGCTTTCTTT
- | - | TRBJ1-1 | TRBV5-1 | CASSSLPGPTNTEAFF | TGCGCCAGCAGCTCCTTACCGGGACCAACGAACACTGAAGCTTTCTTT
- | few | TRBJ2-2 | TRBV30 | CAWSKGGVDLGWGTGELFF | TGTGCCTGGAGTAAAGGCGGTGTAGATCTGGGATGGGGCACCGGGGAGCTGTTTTTT
- | - | TRBJ2-3 | TRBV4-2 | CASSPRMLEGTQYF | TGTGCCAGCAGCCCAAGGATGCTAGAGGGTACGCAGTATTTT
- | few | TRBJ1-5 | TRBV6-2/TRBV6-3 | CASSSLGWPQHF | TGTGCCAGCAGTTCTCTGGGATGGCCCCAGCATTTT
TRBD2 | - | TRBJ2-1 | TRBV4-3 | CASSRGAGALHNEQFF | TGCGCCAGCAGCCGAGGAGCGGGAGCCCTCCACAATGAGCAGTTCTTC
- | few | TRBJ2-2 | TRBV7-6 | CASSLNSYNTGELFF | TGTGCCAGCAGCTTGAACAGCTACAACACCGGGGAGCTGTTTTTT
- | many | TRBJ1-1 | TRBV29-1 | CSVMTMNTEAFF | TGCAGCGTTATGACCATGAACACTGAAGCTTTCTTT
- | few | TRBJ1-3 | TRBV7-6 | CASSLILSGNTIYF | TGTGCCAGCAGCTTAATACTCTCTGGAAACACCATATATTTT
- | - | TRBJ2-3 | TRBV7-7 | CASSPSLGGTQYF | TGTGCCAGCAGTCCCTCCCTAGGTGGTACGCAGTATTTT
- | - | TRBJ2-7 | TRBV3-1 | CASSLTTGDNEQYF | TGTGCCAGCAGCCTCACGACTGGGGACAACGAGCAGTACTTC
TRBD2 | - | TRBJ2-1 | TRBV12-3/TRBV12-4 | CASSSSGRAGNEQFF | TGTGCCAGCAGCTCCAGCGGGAGGGCCGGCAATGAGCAGTTCTTC
- | few | TRBJ2-5 | TRBV25-1 | CASRKALGGETQYF | TGTGCCAGCAGGAAGGCGTTAGGGGGAGAGACCCAGTACTTC
- | - | TRBJ1-1 | TRBV14 | CASSQDRSLTEAFF | TGTGCCAGCAGCCAAGATCGGAGCCTCACTGAAGCTTTCTTT
TRBD2 | - | TRBJ2-1 | TRBV7-9 | CASSGREGYNEQFF | TGTGCCAGCAGCGGGCGGGAGGGATACAATGAGCAGTTCTTC
TRBD2 | many | TRBJ2-1 | TRBV4-3 | CASSQGLAGNEQFF | TGCGCCAGCAGCCAAGGACTAGCGGGCAATGAGCAGTTCTTC
- | - | TRBJ1-1 | TRBV7-2 | CASSFHRVGTEAFF | TGTGCCAGCAGCTTTCACAGGGTGGGGACTGAAGCTTTCTTT
TRBD1 | few | TRBJ1-1 | TRBV11-2 | CASTALTGAQAEAFF | TGTGCCAGCACCGCCTTGACAGGGGCGCAGGCTGAAGCTTTCTTT
- | few | TRBJ2-2 | TRBV20-1 | CSARSGGNTGELFF | TGCAGTGCTAGATCGGGCGGTAACACCGGGGAGCTGTTTTTT
- | many | TRBJ1-1 | TRBV9 | CASSVEWDTEAFF | TGTGCCAGCAGCGTAGAATGGGACACTGAAGCTTTCTTT
TRBD2 | once | TRBJ2-1 | TRBV20-1 | CSGFPGGRHNEQFF | TGCAGTGGGTTCCCGGGGGGGCGACACAATGAGCAGTTCTTC
- | - | TRBJ2-6 | TRBV12-3/TRBV12-4 | CASSRLGGRANVLTF | TGTGCCAGCAGTCGCTTAGGGGGAAGAGCCAACGTCCTGACTTTC
- | few | TRBJ1-1 | TRBV20-1 | CSASGGNTEAFF | TGCAGTGCTAGCGGGGGGAACACTGAAGCTTTCTTT
TRBD1 | - | TRBJ1-2 | TRBV2 | CASSLRQGYRYTF | TGTGCCAGCAGCCTCCGACAGGGTTATCGCTACACCTTC
- | few | TRBJ1-1 | TRBV29-1 | CSVGLSTEAFF | TGCAGCGTTGGTCTGAGCACTGAAGCTTTCTTT
- | few | TRBJ2-1 | TRBV7-9 | CASSFSGEQFF | TGTGCCAGCAGCTTCAGTGGCGAGCAGTTCTTC
- | many | TRBJ2-4 | TRBV10-2 | CASSEARGLGNIQYF | TGCGCCAGCAGTGAGGCCAGAGGACTTGGAAACATTCAGTACTTC
TRBD2 | many | TRBJ2-3 | TRBV10-3 | CAIGREGADTQYF | TGTGCCATCGGTCGGGAGGGCGCAGATACGCAGTATTTT
- | many | TRBJ2-2 | TRBV29-1 | CSVKRRSLTGELFF | TGCAGCGTTAAACGGCGGAGCCTCACCGGGGAGCTGTTTTTT
TRBD2 | - | TRBJ2-1 | TRBV20-1 | CSATSGSSYNEQFF | TGCAGTGCTACTAGCGGAAGTTCCTACAATGAGCAGTTCTTC
TRBD1 | - | TRBJ1-1 | TRBV20-1 | CSAPDRARNTEAFF | TGCAGTGCTCCGGACAGGGCGAGGAACACTGAAGCTTTCTTT
- | few | TRBJ1-2 | TRBV30 | CAWSRGRRNYGYTF | TGTGCCTGGAGCCGTGGGAGAAGGAACTATGGCTACACCTTC
- | - | TRBJ2-1 | TRBV9 | CASSVEQASLDEQFF | TGTGCCAGCAGCGTAGAGCAGGCAAGTCTCGATGAGCAGTTCTTC
- | few | TRBJ2-1 | TRBV30 | CAWDAFAEFYNEQFF | TGTGCCTGGGACGCTTTTGCGGAGTTCTACAATGAGCAGTTCTTC
- | - | TRBJ2-5 | TRBV20-1 | CSASVAEETQYF | TGCAGTGCAAGCGTAGCAGAAGAGACCCAGTACTTC